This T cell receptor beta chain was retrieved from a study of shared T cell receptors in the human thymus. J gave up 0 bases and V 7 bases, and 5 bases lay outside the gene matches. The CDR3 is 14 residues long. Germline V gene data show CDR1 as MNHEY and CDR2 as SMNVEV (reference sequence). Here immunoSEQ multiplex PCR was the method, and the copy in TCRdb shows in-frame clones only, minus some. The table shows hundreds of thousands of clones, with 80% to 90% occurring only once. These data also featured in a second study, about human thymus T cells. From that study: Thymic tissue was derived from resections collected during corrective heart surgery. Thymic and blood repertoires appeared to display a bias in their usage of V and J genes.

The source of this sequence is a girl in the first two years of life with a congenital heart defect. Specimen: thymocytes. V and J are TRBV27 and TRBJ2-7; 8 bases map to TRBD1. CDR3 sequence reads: CASKHRGVSYEQYF. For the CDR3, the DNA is TGTGCCAGCAAACACAGGGGGGTCTCCTACGAGCAGTACTTC.